The rows below give T cell receptor beta chains drawn from one sample of a study of T-cell memory formation after mild COVID-19. MiXCR, run by TCRdb on the 5' RACE reads, gives a single entry per CDR3 protein. The sample shows hundreds of thousands of distinct CDR3 sequences, 15% to 20% of them seen only once. The sequencing sample was made of PBMCs or a T cell subset sorted from them (not recorded which). Source of these receptors: a man aged 18 to 30 who had mild COVID-19 (a few samples of this study predate the infection). Cell type and time point are not known. The CDR3 runs from the conserved cysteine through the conserved F or W.

V gene	J gene	CDR3 length	CDR3 protein
TRBV5-1	TRBJ1-5	15	CASSLAPDGNQPQHF
TRBV6-6	TRBJ1-1	13	CASSQQGWAEAFF
TRBV7-2	TRBJ2-1	9	CASSFGQFF
TRBV4-1	TRBJ1-2	12	CASSQANYGYTF
TRBV5-4	TRBJ1-6	17	CASSRQLWGNSNSPLHF
TRBV6-5	TRBJ2-2	15	CASSRGGGAAGELFF
TRBV3-1	TRBJ2-5	14	CASSQDGRRETQYF
TRBV27	TRBJ2-3	18	CASSLRGLAGGRPDTQYF
TRBV5-5	TRBJ2-6	15	CASSLGYSGANVLTF
TRBV30	TRBJ1-1	14	CAWSVQGMNTEAFF
TRBV7-2	TRBJ2-3	12	CASSFITDTQYF
TRBV20-1	TRBJ1-5	15	CSARGRGGSNQPQHF
TRBV11-2	TRBJ2-2	16	CASSLLAGVYTGELFF
TRBV4-3	TRBJ1-2	15	CASSQTGLLSHGYTF
TRBV6-5	TRBJ2-1	16	CASKLAGGFSYNEQFF
TRBV3-1	TRBJ2-1	15	CASSHPYDRANEQFF
TRBV29-1	TRBJ2-3	14	CSVYRDRDPDTQYF
TRBV7-2	TRBJ2-1	15	CASSRTSGGDNEQFF
TRBV14	TRBJ2-7	13	CASSQLGYYEQYF
TRBV2	TRBJ2-1	13	CASGTSYYNEQFF
TRBV6-5	TRBJ2-5	14	CASRRGQISETQYF
TRBV4-3	TRBJ2-4	18	CASSQDAGRGQGGDIQYF
TRBV5-6	TRBJ2-1	14	CASSSLAGSNEQFF
TRBV29-1	TRBJ1-2	14	CSVAYPGREDGYTF
TRBV29-1	TRBJ1-1	12	CSVTLTATEAFF
TRBV5-1	TRBJ2-1	16	CASSPAGGGSYNEQFF